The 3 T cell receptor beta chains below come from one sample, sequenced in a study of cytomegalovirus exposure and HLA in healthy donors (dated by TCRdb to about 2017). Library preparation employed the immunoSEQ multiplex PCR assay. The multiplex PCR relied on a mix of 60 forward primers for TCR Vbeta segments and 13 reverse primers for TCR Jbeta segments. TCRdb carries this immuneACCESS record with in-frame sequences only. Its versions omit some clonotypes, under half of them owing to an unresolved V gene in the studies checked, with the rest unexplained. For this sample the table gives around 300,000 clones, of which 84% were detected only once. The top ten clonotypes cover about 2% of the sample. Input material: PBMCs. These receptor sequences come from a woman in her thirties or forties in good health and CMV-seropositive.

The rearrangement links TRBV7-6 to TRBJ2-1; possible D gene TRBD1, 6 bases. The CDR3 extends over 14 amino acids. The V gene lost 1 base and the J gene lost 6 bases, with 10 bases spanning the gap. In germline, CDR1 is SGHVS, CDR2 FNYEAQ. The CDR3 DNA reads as TGTGCCAGCAGCTTAGGTGAGGGGGTCAATGAGCAGTTCTTC. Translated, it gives CASSLGEGVNEQFF.

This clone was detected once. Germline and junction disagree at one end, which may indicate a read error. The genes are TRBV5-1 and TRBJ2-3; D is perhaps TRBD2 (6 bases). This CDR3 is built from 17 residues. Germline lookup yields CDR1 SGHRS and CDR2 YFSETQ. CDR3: CAGSLGWSGSGTDTQYF. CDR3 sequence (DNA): TGCGCCGGCAGCTTGGGGTGGAGCGGGTCAGGCACAGATACGCAGTATTTT.

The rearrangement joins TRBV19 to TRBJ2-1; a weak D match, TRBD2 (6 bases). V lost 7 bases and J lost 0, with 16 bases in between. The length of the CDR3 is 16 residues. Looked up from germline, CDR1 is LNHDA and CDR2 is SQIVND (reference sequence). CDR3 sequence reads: CASIPGAGSSYNEQFF. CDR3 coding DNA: TGTGCCAGTATCCCCGGGGCGGGGAGCTCCTACAATGAGCAGTTCTTC.